The 2 T cell receptor beta chains in this list originate from one sample, sequenced in a study of CD8 T cells in Susac syndrome. Reverse transcription of about 0.45 to 1 ug RNA was performed with random hexamers. Via MiXCR, TCRdb re-called the immunoSEQ multiplex PCR reads, giving one row per CDR3 protein. The data contain about 190,000 distinct CDR3 sequences, just under 95% of them singletons. The sample consisted of CD8+ T cells from PBMCs. The receptors here all came from a human donor with Susac syndrome.

This chain uses TRBV5-6 with TRBJ2-3, with D possibly being TRBD2 (5 bases). This CDR3 is 16 amino acids long. Germline CDR1 SGHDT, CDR2 YYEEEE. V was pared by 4 bases and J by 6 bases, with 21 bases between. CDR3 DNA sequence: TGTGCCAGCAGCCAGGCGGGTGGGAGCTTAGAGGATACGCAGTATTTT. This translates into CASSQAGGSLEDTQYF.

This clonotype has more than one count but fewer than ten. This sequence joins TRBV6-1 and TRBJ2-5, with D unclear. Germline CDR1 is MNHNS and CDR2 is SASEGT. The CDR3 is 15 residues long. Trimming stripped 3 bases from V and 1 base from J, with 12 bases between. In nucleotides, the CDR3 is TGTGCCAGCAGTGACGACGGTGGGCCCCAAGAGACCCAGTACTTC. Its translation: CASSDDGGPQETQYF.